This TCR beta chain was sequenced during a study of monozygotic twins with inflammatory bowel disease (dated by TCRdb to the late 2010s). Some background on the complete study: The complete study included approximately 30 monozygotic twin pairs: 19 IBD-discordant Danish pairs and nine German pairs, of which four were IBD-concordant and five were IBD-discordant. The search for disease-associated traits relied mainly on comparing IBD patients with their genetically identical healthy co-twins within discordant pairs. Each individual had, on average, about 151 000 unique TCRalpha sequences and 181 000 unique TCRbeta sequences available for analysis. Results the study describes overall, beyond this receptor: Differing immunosuppressive treatments among patients may have added background noise and inter-individual variability to the repertoires. Repertoire similarity did not differ between concordant and discordant twins, which could be due to limited statistical power. IBD patients had lower TCRbeta repertoire diversity, measured by the inverse Simpson index, than their healthy co-twins. Different T cell subtypes could not be distinguished in the analysis. No single strong signal or clonotype linked to IBD turned up in the results, so the idea that one exists was not supported. IBD patients shared fewer clonotypes with other individuals than healthy twins did, most markedly in patients showing signs of disease activity.

Reading the germline V gene gives CDR1 KGHSH and CDR2 LQKENI. The cysteine opens and the phenylalanine closes a CDR3 of 15 amino acids. No DNA sequence is on record. From each donor, a roughly 2.7 ml peripheral blood sample was collected into PAXgene tubes and kept at -80 degrees C. Without any T cell sorting, total RNA was extracted from whole blood using the PAXgene blood miRNA kit on an automated QIAcube. Deep TCRalpha and TCRbeta repertoire profiling with unique molecular barcoding was performed on peripheral blood of monozygotic twin pairs concordant or discordant for inflammatory bowel disease. Smoking habits were recorded for all twin pairs, and individuals were classified as current, former or never smokers. Points on this clonotype: Its recognized antigen is unknown.

Library method: 5' RACE. The input for every TCR library was roughly 4,000 ng of total RNA. For each sample, cDNA synthesis with SMARTScribe reverse transcriptase was split into eight separate reactions. Unique molecular identifiers containing a 6-nucleotide sample barcode were introduced through template switching during cDNA synthesis. Two nested PCRs of about 16 and 10 cycles amplified the TCRalpha and TCRbeta cDNA, and bead purification followed each PCR. Before amplification, cDNA was treated with uracil DNA-glycosylase and purified using the QIAquick PCR purification kit. The second PCR added Illumina TruSeq-compatible adapters along with sample-specific barcodes. TapeStation and Qubit were used to check library quality and concentration, and about 5.2 ng of each library went into the pool. Pooled libraries were sequenced on an Illumina HiSeq2500 single-index Rapid Run with 2 x 100 bp reads and custom sequencing primers. Per the source publication's procedure: MiGEC version 1.2.6 was used for UMI-based consensus assembly to correct PCR and sequencing errors. MiXCR version 2.1.1 was used to carry out V(D)J alignment, clonotype assembly and CDR3 extraction. Gene usage, clonotype sharing and MAIT/NKT TCR abundance were normalised by analysing the top 1000, 10 000 and 20 000 clonotypes per sample. After downsampling to 27 000 UMIs, diversity was calculated as the inverse Simpson index using the vegan R package. Paired Mann-Whitney U tests on discordant twin pairs were used, with Benjamini-Hochberg multiple-testing correction. TCRdb reprocessed the raw reads; every CDR3 protein sequence is a single record, and DNA is not supplied. TCRdb, not the authors, supplied the V and J calls. The table for this sample lists about 380,000 distinct CDR3 sequences. The ten biggest clones cover 2.6% of the sample.

This chain joins TRBV18 to TRBJ1-1. Sequenced input: blood. The receptor was derived from a human donor with ulcerative colitis or Crohn's disease, or a healthy co-twin of an affected twin (not recorded which). The CDR3 reads as follows: CASSPPGRQNTEAFF.